The clone carrying this T cell receptor beta chain came up a few times. Antigen unknown. This sample was taken from a study of beta chain features in type 1 diabetes. The investigators reverse transcribed all of the isolated RNA, so they sequenced expressed TCRB transcripts. Here immunoSEQ multiplex PCR was the method, and the copy in TCRdb shows in-frame clones only, minus some. Of around 450,000 clones listed, 11% are singletons. Overall study findings and caveats: Type 1 diabetes patients had fewer VDJ junction insertions and more deletions.

Trimming pared 4 bases from V and 3 bases from J, leaving 20 bases between. The germline gives CDR1 SGDLS, CDR2 YYNGEE. There are 17 residues in the CDR3. Sequencing was carried out using naive CD4+ T cells from blood. This clonotype was obtained from a woman aged 18-29 years in good health. This chain links TRBV9 with TRBJ1-3; tentatively, D is TRBD1 (6 bases). The CDR3 DNA reads as TGTGCCAGCAGCTCCGAGGGCCAGGGGCTTGTTGGAAACACCATATATTTT. It codes for CASSSEGQGLVGNTIYF.